This entry lists 12 T cell receptor beta chains sequenced from one sample in a study of early T cells in non-severe SARS-CoV-2 infection. TCRdb itself ran the 5' RACE reads through MiXCR, one entry per CDR3 protein. The table records about 48,000 distinct CDR3 sequences, around 10% of them present only once. Sequencing was carried out using whole blood. The receptor source for this set is an adult who was a healthcare worker with PCR-confirmed SARS-CoV-2 infection or an uninfected control (not recorded which).

This clonotype was found many times. J is TRBJ2-7 and V is TRBV5-1; the D call may be TRBD1 or TRBD2 (5 bases each). Germline CDR1 SGHRS, CDR2 YFSETQ. The V and J ends lost 4 bases and 2 bases respectively, with 16 bases between them. The CDR3 length is 15 residues. Written as DNA, the CDR3 is TGCGCCAGCAGCCAAACCGGGACGCCGACCTACGAGCAGTACTTC. Its protein product is CASSQTGTPTYEQYF.

This clonotype has a count of ten or more. The chain is built from TRBV29-1 and TRBJ2-5, with D possibly matching TRBD1 (6 bases). The ends were cut back, 5 bases at V and 1 base at J, with 11 bases in the middle. Germline assignment: CDR1 SQVTM and CDR2 ANQGSEA. The CDR3 has 13 residues. This CDR3 is CSVPRGIQETQYF. CDR3 in DNA: TGCAGCGTTCCCAGGGGTATCCAAGAGACCCAGTACTTC.

This clonotype appeared a few times. This sequence joins TRBV20-1 and TRBJ1-4; D may be TRBD1 (6 bases). Germline V gene sequence: CDR1 DFQATT, CDR2 SNEGSKA (reference sequence). V was cut by 2 bases and J by 6 bases, with 19 bases left in between. CDR3 length equals 16 residues. The CDR3 spells CSARTPRGGAHEKLFF. As DNA, the CDR3 is TGCAGTGCTAGAACCCCCCGCGGGGGGGCGCATGAAAAACTGTTTTTT.

This rearrangement joins TRBV6-5 to TRBJ2-3; the D gene is possibly TRBD2 (5 bases). This CDR3 has 15 amino acids. The ends were cut back, 5 bases at V and 1 base at J, with 13 bases in the middle. CDR1 and CDR2 from the germline V gene are MNHEY and SVGAGI. The DNA of the CDR3 is TGTGCCAGCAGTCCGAACCCCGGGGGCACAGATACGCAGTATTTT. Translation gives CASSPNPGGTDTQYF.

This clonotype occurred many times. This chain uses TRBV28 with TRBJ1-6; tentatively, D is TRBD1 (6 bases). The V gene lost 5 bases and the J gene lost 7 bases, with 15 bases spanning the gap. The CDR3 spans 15 residues. Germline V CDR1 and CDR2: MDHEN, SYDVKM. CDR3 bases: TGTGCCAGCAGTCTGGGGGGGGCAGGGAATTCACCCCTCCACTTT. Amino acid sequence: CASSLGGAGNSPLHF.

This clonotype was observed at least ten times. V usage is TRBV12-3 or TRBV12-4 and J usage is TRBJ1-5; no firm D call. The CDR3 has 13 residues. Between the trimmed V and J ends, which lost 7 bases and 6 bases, there was a span of 13 bases. CDR3 protein: CASTPVAAQPQHF. For the CDR3, the DNA is TGTGCCAGCACCCCTGTTGCGGCTCAGCCCCAGCATTTT.

The gene calls are TRBV29-1 and TRBJ2-1; 15 bases are a match to TRBD2. Per germline, CDR1 SQVTM and CDR2 ANQGSEA. The CDR3 has 17 amino acids. V shed 7 bases and J 2 bases; nucleotides not matched to a gene: 9. CDR3 sequence (DNA): TGCAGCGCTGGACTAGCGGGAGGGCCCAGGGCCTACAATGAGCAGTTCTTC. Its protein is CSAGLAGGPRAYNEQFF.

The CDR3 spells CSARGVLAGVEQFF. The CDR3, as DNA: TGCAGTGCTAGGGGGGTCTTAGCGGGAGTTGAGCAGTTCTTC. The chain couples TRBV20-1 to TRBJ2-1, with TRBD2 matching over 9 bases. V shed 3 bases and J 9 bases; nucleotides not matched to a gene: 9. The germline CDR1 and CDR2 sequences are DFQATT and SNEGSKA (reference sequence). This CDR3 has 14 residues.

This chain joins TRBV2 and TRBJ1-2; 11 bases map to TRBD1. With 10 bases clipped from V and 4 bases from J, the junction kept 5 bases outside the gene matches. The CDR3 has 13 residues. Germline V lookup: CDR1 SNHLY, CDR2 FYNNEI. CDR3 sequence: CAIRTGGRYGYTF. The CDR3, as DNA: TGTGCCATCCGGACAGGGGGCCGCTATGGCTACACCTTC.

This clonotype came up many times. The rearrangement links TRBV11-3 to TRBJ2-2; tentatively, D is TRBD1 (6 bases). Germline CDR1 is SGHNT and CDR2 is YENEEA. This CDR3 has 16 amino acids. V shed 1 base and J shed 0 bases, with 9 bases lying between them. The CDR3 region has the DNA TGTGCCAGCAGCTTAGGGACAGTCGCGAACACCGGGGAGCTGTTTTTT. This translates into CASSLGTVANTGELFF.

This clonotype was detected ten times or more. The genes are TRBV4-1 and TRBJ1-2; D is possibly TRBD1 (5 bases). CDR1 is MGHRA and CDR2 is YSYEKL in the germline V gene. The CDR3 covers 15 residues. V was shortened by 5 bases and J by 4 bases, with 17 bases between the two germline ends. The CDR3 nucleotides are TGCGCCAGCAGCTCCAAAGGGGACTCATTCTATGGCTACACCTTC. Encoded protein: CASSSKGDSFYGYTF.

The CDR3 loop is CASSPGPDFPHEQYF. The CDR3 DNA reads TGTGCCAGCAGCCCCGGTCCGGACTTTCCCCACGAGCAGTACTTC. The chain combines TRBV3-1 with TRBJ2-7; possibly TRBD2 for D (5 bases). The length of the CDR3 is 15 residues. V dropped 4 bases and J dropped 5 bases, with 18 bases sitting between them. Germline assignment: CDR1 LGHDT and CDR2 YNNKEL (reference sequence).